Detailed here is one T cell receptor (beta chain). Its target antigen remains unknown. Nothing much larger sits one base from this clone, and base qualities are not available. The data were obtained in a study of T cells in Graves' hyperthyroidism and ophthalmopathy (dated by TCRdb to the late 2010s). In terms of the full investigation: Peripheral blood samples were taken at initial diagnosis, before any treatment was given. To identify distinguishing TCR V-J signatures, a discovery cohort of 90 to 100 patients was used, comprising 40 to 45 with Graves' ophthalmopathy and about 59 with stable Graves' hyperthyroidism. Prospective prediction of ophthalmopathy was tested in an independent validation cohort of under 20 hyperthyroidism patients and around 16 patients who later progressed to ophthalmopathy. The 90 or so discovery patients were randomly split 7:3 into training and test sets. The study also compared thyroid tissue and blood T-cell repertoires from more than 5 Graves' hyperthyroidism patients. Once sampling was done, hyperthyroidism patients were given methimazole at a starting dose of 30 mg daily, whereas ophthalmopathy patients were given high-dose intravenous methylprednisolone. The paper reports TCR Vbeta CDR3 sequencing of more than 120 peripheral blood samples: some 41 ophthalmopathy, under 80 hyperthyroidism and roughly 17 progressor patients. What the authors observed across the whole study: Ophthalmopathy was separated from stable hyperthyroidism by a 13 V-J signature model, with approximately 86% sensitivity and roughly 81% specificity obtained in cross-validation and 80%/75% obtained in testing. Most expanded thyroid clonotypes (frequency above 0.001) were also detected in blood, suggesting blood repertoires may reflect thyroid immune responses. Sample size was not statistically predetermined, and blinding of investigators to group allocation was not performed. In validation, the model predicted progression to ophthalmopathy a median of around 6.5 months before onset, with roughly 70% sensitivity and 72.22% specificity.

Stable Graves' hyperthyroidism was defined as no progression to ophthalmopathy during 18 months of follow-up. Hyperthyroidism patients were newly diagnosed, with disease duration under 2 months, and aged 18 to 65 years. Patients with uncontrolled infections, other autoimmune diseases, pregnancy or lactation were excluded. Clinical symptoms, serum thyroxine and TRAb, thyroid ultrasound, and orbital computed tomography formed the basis for the diagnoses. PBMCs were separated from roughly 10 ml of fresh peripheral blood using Ficoll-Paque density gradient centrifugation. Trizol reagent was used to extract total RNA, and RNA quality was then checked on an Agilent 2100 Bioanalyzer. From the cysteine up to the phenylalanine, the CDR3 has a length of 14 residues. Of the read, only the CDR3 DNA is kept; its 42 bases are in frame from base 1. CDR1 is given as SGHRS and CDR2 as YFSETQ, both from the germline V gene. V is trimmed back by 0 bases and J by 4 bases, and the junction contains 0 bases that no gene match accounts for.

The TCR beta CDR3 regions were amplified from the RNA transcripts. The first round of RT-PCR for the TCR CDR3 was performed with the HTBI primer set and the Qiagen OneStep RT-PCR kit. Libraries were constructed in a second round of multiplex PCR, after which size selection and purification were carried out. Paired-end sequencing of the libraries was performed with 100 bp reads on an Illumina HiSeq2000. On the study's bioinformatics: Raw data were processed with SOAPnuke, discarding reads with adapters, uncalled bases, mean Phred below 15, or no exact constant-primer or identifier match. COPE v1.2.5 was used to merge the high-quality paired reads, and each unique nucleotide sequence was defined as a clonotype. Clonotypes were aligned to IMGT TRBV, TRBD and TRBJ reference segments using MiTCR v1.1. The analysis included only V-J combinations with a frequency above 0.0001, which together covered 98% to 99.2% of the repertoires. A TCS score was defined as the ratio between F50 (clonal expansion) and ExV (chaos), using BLOSUM62-based TCRdist between CDR3 peptides within each V-J. Welch's t-statistics and random forest reduced around 550 V-J features to 10 to 15, which were used in a naive Bayes classifier (R e1071). TCRdb reprocessing: public reads trimmed at Q25 with fastp, clones called with MiXCR, in-frame beta chains kept. Merged by CDR3 protein, the rows form single entries marked with the most common genes and DNA. These V and J calls originate from TCRdb's pipeline instead of the authors' own analysis. The sample profile shows around 340,000 distinct CDR3 sequences; 15% to 20% of them were found once. In total, the top ten clones hold about half of the sample.

The sequence links TRBV5-1 to TRBJ2-3; 9 central nucleotides agree with TRBD2. The sample was blood. This TCR was sampled from a woman aged 50 to 60 with Graves' hyperthyroidism. At the DNA level, the sequence is TGCGCCAGCAGCTTGGGGACTAGCGCAGATACGCAGTATTTT. Translated, this gives CASSLGTSADTQYF.